Following are 22 T cell receptor beta chains from one sample sequenced in a study of cytomegalovirus exposure and HLA in healthy donors. PCR involved 60 Vbeta and 13 Jbeta primers. Only in-frame clones appear in the TCRdb table, and some are missing; sequencing was by immunoSEQ multiplex PCR. The sample lists some 90,000 clones; around three quarters were seen once. The source material was PBMCs. The receptors stem from a man aged 25 to 40 in good health and CMV-seropositive.

The chain employs TRBV5-1 and TRBJ1-1; D gene unclear. CDR1 and CDR2 from the germline V gene are SGHRS and YFSETQ. V lost 0 bases and J lost 0, with 9 bases in between. The CDR3 has 15 residues. The CDR3 DNA is TGCGCCAGCAGCTTGGCGTCCGGGTTGAACACTGAAGCTTTCTTT. Amino acids: CASSLASGLNTEAFF.

This clone was counted a few times. The CDR3 nucleotides are TGTGCCAGCAGCTTAGGGACACGGAATCAGCCCCAGCATTTT. It yields the protein CASSLGTRNQPQHF. V and J are TRBV11-2 and TRBJ1-5; possibly TRBD1 for D (5 bases). The V end lost 1 base, the J end lost 4 bases, and 8 bases lay between the germline ends. The CDR3 loop spans 14 amino acids. Per germline, CDR1 SGHAT and CDR2 FQNNGV.

This clone has only one observation. The chain is built from TRBV19 and TRBJ1-2, with 11 bases identical to TRBD1. This CDR3 spans 16 amino acids. Looked up from germline, CDR1 is LNHDA and CDR2 is SQIVND (reference sequence). J lost 8 bases, V lost 7 bases, and 15 bases had no gene match. CDR3 protein: CASTSLGQGDLSGYTF. Here the CDR3 DNA reads TGTGCCAGTACCTCTCTGGGACAGGGGGATTTGAGCGGCTACACCTTC.

This chain connects TRBV2 to TRBJ2-5, with 7 positions matching TRBD2. The CDR3 has 16 amino acids. CDR1 and CDR2 (germline): SNHLY, FYNNEI. Trimming removed 1 base from V and 7 bases from J; junction bases left unmatched: 12. CDR3 amino acids: CASSEGAAGAVGTQYF. CDR3 DNA sequence: TGTGCCAGCAGTGAAGGGGCGGCGGGAGCAGTGGGGACCCAGTACTTC.

The V and J genes are TRBV5-6 and TRBJ2-1; TRBD1 might be the D (7 bases). V was trimmed by 2 bases and J by 2 bases, leaving 11 bases between them. The CDR3 sequence is 15 residues long. CDR1 is SGHDT, CDR2 YYEEEE, per germline. The CDR3 nucleotides are TGTGCCAGCAGCTTTCAGGGGGGCACCTACAATGAGCAGTTCTTC. This encodes CASSFQGGTYNEQFF.

The chain carries TRBV15 and TRBJ1-5; possibly TRBD1 for D (6 bases). The germline V and J ends were trimmed by 6 bases and 9 bases, with 15 bases remaining between them. Germline values: CDR1 LNHNV, CDR2 YYDKDF (reference sequence). The CDR3 runs 13 residues. CDR3 nucleotides: TGTGCCACCAGAGGGCAGGGGATTCGGCCCCAGCATTTT. Translation gives CATRGQGIRPQHF.

This chain links TRBV7-2 with TRBJ2-5; 8 nucleotides line up with TRBD1. Germline loops: CDR1 SGHTA, CDR2 FQGNSA. CDR3 length equals 16 residues. V was pared by 5 bases and J by 1 base, with 9 bases of the junction left unmatched. The CDR3 nucleotides are TGTGCCAGCAGCAGATCCCGCGACAGGGGCCAAGAGACCCAGTACTTC. Its translation is CASSRSRDRGQETQYF.

The rearrangement joins TRBV6-6 to TRBJ1-5, with a weak D call TRBD1 (5 bases). Germline V gene lookup returns CDR1 MNHNY and CDR2 SVGAGI (reference sequence). With 5 bases removed from V and 3 bases from J, the gap between germline ends came to 17 bases. The CDR3 length is 16 residues. The CDR3 loop is CASSNQKTGPNQPQHF. The CDR3 DNA follows: TGTGCCAGCAGTAACCAAAAAACAGGCCCCAATCAGCCCCAGCATTTT.

The V call is TRBV14, the J call TRBJ2-1, with D possibly TRBD2 on 5 matching bases. This CDR3 region has 22 residues. V lost 2 bases to trimming and J lost 0 bases, with 29 bases between them. The germline V gene has CDR1 SGHDN and CDR2 FVKESK. CDR3 DNA: TGTGCCAGCAGCCAACCGAACTCCTGGGAGATGGCGGCCCCGCCCTCCTACAATGAGCAGTTCTTC. Translation gives CASSQPNSWEMAAPPSYNEQFF.

This chain connects TRBV19 to TRBJ1-2, with 11 bases aligning to TRBD1. Germline assignment: CDR1 LNHDA and CDR2 SQIVND (reference sequence). Germline trimming cut 6 bases from V and 7 bases from J; bases unmatched to any gene: 7. The CDR3 totals 14 residues. The CDR3 sequence is CASSPGGTGGGYTF. The CDR3 DNA reads as TGTGCCAGTAGCCCAGGGGGGACAGGGGGTGGCTACACCTTC.

CDR3 residues: CASRRAGVLGLEAFF. CDR3 DNA sequence: TGCGCCAGCAGACGGGCGGGGGTCTTGGGCCTTGAAGCTTTCTTT. The rearrangement joins TRBV5-1 to TRBJ1-1; tentatively, D is TRBD1 (5 bases). The germline V gene encodes CDR1 SGHRS and CDR2 YFSETQ. This CDR3 spans 15 amino acids. V shed 5 bases and J shed 7 bases, with 21 bases lying between them.

V and J are TRBV5-1 and TRBJ1-1; D might be TRBD1 (6 bases). The germline V gene encodes CDR1 SGHRS and CDR2 YFSETQ. The CDR3 is made up of 15 amino acids. The V gene lost 0 bases and the J gene lost 0 bases, with 9 bases spanning the gap. This chain's CDR3 is CASSLVTGMNTEAFF. The CDR3 DNA follows: TGCGCCAGCAGCTTGGTTACAGGGATGAACACTGAAGCTTTCTTT.

On this clone: Compared with germline, one end of the junction differs, possibly owing to a read error. This chain uses TRBV6-1 with TRBJ1-6; D gene ambiguous. This CDR3 has 16 amino acids. Germline values: CDR1 MNHNS, CDR2 SASEGT. As DNA, the CDR3 is TGTGCCAGCAGTGAAGATAGGGTGGACTACGATTCACCCCCCCACTTT. Encoded protein: CASSEDRVDYDSPPHF.

The J gene is TRBJ2-7, the V gene TRBV29-1, with 9 bases identical to TRBD2. Germline assignment: CDR1 SQVTM and CDR2 ANQGSEA. This CDR3 is 16 amino acids long. V dropped 5 bases and J dropped 7; count of bases not matched to a gene: 18. CDR3 DNA sequence: TGCAGCGTTCAGGGGCGGGGACGAGCGGGAGGAGGTGAGCAGTACTTC. Translated: CSVQGRGRAGGGEQYF.

The chain joins TRBV30 to TRBJ1-5; tentative D call: TRBD1 (5 bases). CDR3 length: 13 residues. CDR1 and CDR2 (germline): GTSNPN, SVGIG (reference sequence). The V and J ends lost 3 bases and 6 bases respectively, with 12 bases between them. CDR3 region: CAWRAGQGQPQHF. The DNA of the CDR3 is TGTGCCTGGAGAGCGGGCCAGGGTCAGCCCCAGCATTTT.

The CDR3 loop is CASRIMAGAYEQYV. The CDR3 DNA reads as TGTGCCAGCAGGATAATGGCTGGGGCCTACGAGCAGTACGTC. The V call is TRBV27, the J call TRBJ2-7; D unclear. Per germline, CDR1 MNHEY and CDR2 SMNVEV (reference sequence). The CDR3 is 14 amino acids. V shed 6 bases and J shed 2 bases, with 14 bases lying between them.

The sample holds one count of this clone. This sequence joins TRBV7-2 and TRBJ2-5; D gene ambiguous. Germline lookup yields CDR1 SGHTA and CDR2 FQGNSA. This CDR3 has 15 amino acids. V lost 4 bases to trimming and J lost 0 bases, with 12 bases between them. The CDR3, as DNA: TGTGCCAGCAGCTCCCCAGACTGGTACCAAGAGACCCAGTACTTC. This codes for CASSSPDWYQETQYF.

This chain connects TRBV30 to TRBJ2-1; 11 bases agree with TRBD2. The germline V gene has CDR1 GTSNPN and CDR2 SVGIG (reference sequence). The CDR3 spans 16 residues. V gave up 0 bases and J gave up 6 bases; unmatched junction bases: 7. The CDR3 coding sequence is TGTGCCTGGAGTGTACATGTACTAGCGGGAGTCAATGAGCAGTTCTTC. Protein: CAWSVHVLAGVNEQFF.

This chain connects TRBV7-9 to TRBJ1-2; 7 bases fit TRBD1. The V and J ends lost 5 bases and 1 base, in that order; junction bases with no gene match: 10. This CDR3 has 16 residues. Germline V lookup: CDR1 SEHNR, CDR2 FQNEAQ (reference sequence). DNA for the CDR3: TGTGCCAGCAGCACCCTAGGACAGGCTCTTAACTATGGCTACACCTTC. Translating gives CASSTLGQALNYGYTF.

The J gene is TRBJ2-4, the V gene TRBV19; D is perhaps TRBD1 (6 bases). The CDR3 is 15 residues long. Trimming removed 5 bases from V and 0 bases from J, with 11 bases in between. Germline V gene data show CDR1 as LNHDA and CDR2 as SQIVND (reference sequence). The CDR3 DNA follows: TGTGCCAGTAGTGTTTGGACAGCAGCCAAAAACATTCAGTACTTC. Protein product: CASSVWTAAKNIQYF.

This clone showed up just once. The chain is built from TRBV27 and TRBJ2-1; maybe TRBD2 (6 bases). This CDR3 contains 15 residues. Germline CDR1 and CDR2: MNHEY and SMNVEV (reference sequence). The V end was cut by 2 bases, the J end by 8 bases, with 16 bases between. The CDR3 coding sequence is TGTGCCAGCAGTTTAGTCCGGGAGCGTATAGATGAGCAGTTCTTC. Translated, it gives CASSLVRERIDEQFF.

The chain uses TRBV18 and TRBJ2-3; D is possibly TRBD2 (5 bases). Germline V CDR1 and CDR2: KGHSH, LQKENI. Trimming removed 2 bases from V and 6 bases from J, with 15 bases in between. The CDR3 consists of 15 residues. The CDR3 nucleotides are TGTGCCAGCTCACCAGGCCTCCTCCCGGGGGATACGCAGTATTTT. Translation gives CASSPGLLPGDTQYF.